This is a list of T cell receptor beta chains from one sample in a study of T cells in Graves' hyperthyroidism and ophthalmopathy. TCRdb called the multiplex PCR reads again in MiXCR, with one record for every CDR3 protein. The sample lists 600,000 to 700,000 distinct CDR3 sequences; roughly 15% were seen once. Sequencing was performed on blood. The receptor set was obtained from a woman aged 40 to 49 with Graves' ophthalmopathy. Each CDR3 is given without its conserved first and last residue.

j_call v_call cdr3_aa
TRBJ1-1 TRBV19 ASNLATGKAF
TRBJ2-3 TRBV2 ASTSGTDTQY
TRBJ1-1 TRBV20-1 SARYGTAAEAF
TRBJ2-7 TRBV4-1 ASSQVTSGGNYEQY
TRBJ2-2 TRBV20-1 SARDLGNTGELF
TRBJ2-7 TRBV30 AWSSGSASEQY
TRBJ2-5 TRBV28 ASSLSHPGPSEETQY
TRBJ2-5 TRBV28 ASKVGTGGEGQY
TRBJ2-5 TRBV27 ASSISGSQETQY
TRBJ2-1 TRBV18 ASSLRITYNEQF
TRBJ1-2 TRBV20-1 SADLQGNYGYT
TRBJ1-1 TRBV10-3 ASQDRNTEAF
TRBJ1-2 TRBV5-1 ASSPRSGNYGYT
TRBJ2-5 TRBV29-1 SALGGTTEETQY
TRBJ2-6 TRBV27 ASSLDGQGAAGANVLT
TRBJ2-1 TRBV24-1 AIRQGDEQF
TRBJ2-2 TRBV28 ASRGGSRTGELF
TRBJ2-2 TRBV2 ASSEASGRGTGELF
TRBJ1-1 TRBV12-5 ASASTDPRTEAF
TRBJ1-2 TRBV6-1 ASSAGTGQNYGYT
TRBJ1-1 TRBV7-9 ASTRDSLKNTEAF
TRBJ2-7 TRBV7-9 ASSLHGEGEQY
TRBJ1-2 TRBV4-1 ASSRGQADYGYT
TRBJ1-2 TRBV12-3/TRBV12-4 ASSFGQGADYGYT
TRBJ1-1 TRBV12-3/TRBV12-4 ASSLSNSLNTEAF
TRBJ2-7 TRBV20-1 SANSRLGGHEQY
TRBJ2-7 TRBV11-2 ASSFGLGTGAYEQY
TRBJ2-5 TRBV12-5 ASGLAETSGRAETQY
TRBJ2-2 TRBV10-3 AIRGTSGDLGTGELF